The rows below give T cell receptor beta chains drawn from one sample of a study of blood T cell repertoires in COVID-19. Only in-frame clones appear in the TCRdb table, and some are missing; sequencing was by immunoSEQ multiplex PCR. The profile shows some 270,000 clones, approximately 83% of them singletons. Sequenced input: peripheral blood. The source is an older woman with acute or convalescent COVID-19. The CDR3 runs from the conserved cysteine through the conserved F or W. Fields, in order: V gene, clone size, D gene, J gene, CDR3 protein, CDR3 DNA. D genes are given only for firm matches. The size of a clone is reported for some rows only, either as once, few or many, or as a class for expanded clones.

V gene: TRBV2
clone size: few
D gene: .
J gene: TRBJ1-5
CDR3 protein: CASRTQGRGNQPQHF
CDR3 DNA: TGTGCCAGCAGAACACAGGGTAGGGGCAATCAGCCCCAGCATTTT

V gene: TRBV29-1
clone size: .
D gene: .
J gene: TRBJ1-1
CDR3 protein: CSVRGVNTEAFF
CDR3 DNA: TGCAGCGTGCGGGGGGTTAACACTGAAGCTTTCTTT

V gene: TRBV12-3/TRBV12-4
clone size: .
D gene: TRBD2
J gene: TRBJ2-3
CDR3 protein: CASRGGGDTQYF
CDR3 DNA: TGTGCCAGCAGGGGGGGAGGGGATACGCAGTATTTT

V gene: TRBV11-2
clone size: .
D gene: TRBD1
J gene: TRBJ1-2
CDR3 protein: CASSLTGKDGYTF
CDR3 DNA: TGTGCCAGCAGCTTGACAGGGAAGGATGGCTACACCTTC

V gene: TRBV7-9
clone size: .
D gene: .
J gene: TRBJ1-4
CDR3 protein: CASSIRGGLEKLFF
CDR3 DNA: TGTGCCAGCAGCATCCGCGGGGGGCTTGAAAAACTGTTTTTT

V gene: TRBV6-5
clone size: .
D gene: TRBD2
J gene: TRBJ2-5
CDR3 protein: CAILNSGGGETQYF
CDR3 DNA: TGTGCCATCCTCAATAGCGGGGGGGGAGAGACCCAGTACTTC

V gene: TRBV18
clone size: .
D gene: .
J gene: TRBJ2-5
CDR3 protein: CASSPGQQETQYF
CDR3 DNA: TGTGCCAGCTCACCCGGACAGCAAGAGACCCAGTACTTC

V gene: TRBV19
clone size: .
D gene: .
J gene: TRBJ1-5
CDR3 protein: CASSLTGTPSNQPQHF
CDR3 DNA: TGTGCCAGTAGTCTTACCGGGACACCTAGCAATCAGCCCCAGCATTTT

V gene: TRBV2
clone size: .
D gene: .
J gene: TRBJ2-1
CDR3 protein: CASSDEGQQFF
CDR3 DNA: TGTGCCAGCAGTGATGAGGGCCAGCAGTTCTTC

V gene: TRBV4-2
clone size: .
D gene: .
J gene: TRBJ2-1
CDR3 protein: CASSPVGLFNEQFF
CDR3 DNA: TGTGCCAGCAGCCCTGTTGGACTGTTCAATGAGCAGTTCTTC

V gene: TRBV7-8
clone size: .
D gene: .
J gene: TRBJ1-5
CDR3 protein: CASSLEGKSNQPQHF
CDR3 DNA: TGTGCCAGCAGCTTAGAGGGGAAGAGCAATCAGCCCCAGCATTTT

V gene: TRBV7-9
clone size: .
D gene: TRBD1
J gene: TRBJ1-4
CDR3 protein: CASSLTGGDEKLFF
CDR3 DNA: TGTGCCAGCAGCTTAACAGGGGGGGATGAAAAACTGTTTTTT

V gene: TRBV19
clone size: .
D gene: TRBD1
J gene: TRBJ1-3
CDR3 protein: CASMLDRGRNTIYF
CDR3 DNA: TGTGCCAGTATGCTCGACAGGGGACGAAACACCATATATTTT

V gene: TRBV3-1/TRBV3-2
clone size: .
D gene: TRBD1
J gene: TRBJ2-7
CDR3 protein: CASSTGGWREQYF
CDR3 DNA: TGTGCCAGCAGTACAGGGGGCTGGCGCGAGCAGTACTTC

V gene: TRBV6-5
clone size: .
D gene: TRBD2
J gene: TRBJ2-3
CDR3 protein: CASSYSPSGGTDTQYF
CDR3 DNA: TGTGCCAGCAGTTACAGCCCTAGCGGGGGCACAGATACGCAGTATTTT

V gene: TRBV4-1
clone size: few
D gene: .
J gene: TRBJ1-6
CDR3 protein: CASSPREGDLGSPLHF
CDR3 DNA: TGCGCCAGCAGCCCCCGCGAGGGGGATCTAGGTTCACCCCTCCACTTT

V gene: TRBV27
clone size: .
D gene: TRBD1
J gene: TRBJ1-1
CDR3 protein: CASSRGGPNTEAFF
CDR3 DNA: TGTGCCAGCAGCCGAGGGGGCCCGAACACTGAAGCTTTCTTT

V gene: TRBV6-5
clone size: .
D gene: TRBD1
J gene: TRBJ1-5
CDR3 protein: CASSMTGDQPQHF
CDR3 DNA: TGTGCCAGCAGCATGACAGGGGATCAGCCCCAGCATTTT

V gene: TRBV3-1/TRBV3-2
clone size: .
D gene: .
J gene: TRBJ1-2
CDR3 protein: CASSRDNRRRANYGYTF
CDR3 DNA: TGTGCCAGCAGCCGTGACAACAGGCGTCGAGCTAACTATGGCTACACCTTC

V gene: TRBV5-4
clone size: .
D gene: .
J gene: TRBJ2-5
CDR3 protein: CASSLFRARETQYF
CDR3 DNA: TGTGCCAGCAGCTTGTTCAGGGCAAGGGAGACCCAGTACTTC

V gene: TRBV6-2/TRBV6-3
clone size: .
D gene: .
J gene: TRBJ2-5
CDR3 protein: CASSYSEGETQYF
CDR3 DNA: TGTGCCAGCAGTTACTCGGAGGGGGAGACCCAGTACTTC

V gene: TRBV15
clone size: .
D gene: TRBD1
J gene: TRBJ2-7
CDR3 protein: CATRQGARDEQYF
CDR3 DNA: TGTGCCACCCGGCAGGGGGCGCGGGACGAGCAGTACTTC